This entry describes one TCR beta chain. As yet, its antigen is unknown. Germline CDR1 reads MNHEY; CDR2 reads SMNVEV (reference sequence). This CDR3 is built from 14 residues. V was trimmed by 5 bases and J by 7 bases, leaving 18 bases between them. The entry originates in a study of tumor-infiltrating lymphocytes in localized non-small cell lung cancer. At the level of the study: Each patient gave resected tumor and non-adjacent uninvolved lung tissue.

Regarding the study as a whole: Different pieces of the same tissue were used for each assay. Available tissue quantity limited TCR sequencing to a patient subset.

TCRdb's table, derived via immunoSEQ multiplex PCR, lists solely in-frame clones and lacks some. The sample has roughly 9,100 clones; approximately 80% are singletons. This chain links TRBV27 with TRBJ2-7; perhaps TRBD2 as D (5 bases). Sequenced input: uninvolved lung tissue not adjacent to the tumor. The sequence was obtained from a human donor with non-small cell lung cancer. The CDR3 DNA is TGTGCCAGCAGTCCCTATCGCGGGCAGCTAGAGCAGTACTTC. It encodes CASSPYRGQLEQYF.